The sequence of this T cell receptor beta chain was determined in a study of cytotoxic CD8 clonotypes in ibrutinib-treated CLL. Trimming took 1 base from V and 0 from J, leaving 14 bases between them. CDR1 is LGHNA and CDR2 is YNFKEQ in the germline V gene. CDR3 length: 17 amino acids. The protocol was immunoSEQ multiplex PCR, while the TCRdb copy is restricted to in-frame clones and leaves out a portion. The sample consists of around 140,000 clones, 80% of them appearing once. The source is a human donor with chronic lymphocytic leukemia. The chain links TRBV4-2 to TRBJ2-3, with D possibly matching TRBD1 (5 bases). Sample: PBMCs, taken after 36 months of ibrutinib treatment. Here the CDR3 reads CASSQGNQGRSTDTQYF. As DNA, the CDR3 is TGTGCCAGCAGCCAAGGTAATCAGGGAAGGAGCACAGATACGCAGTATTTT.